The rows below give T cell receptor beta chains drawn from one sample of a study of blood T cell repertoires in COVID-19. Clones were read by immunoSEQ multiplex PCR, and TCRdb kept only the in-frame ones, dropping some. This table has 200,000 to 300,000 clones, around 88% appearing once. Material for sequencing was PBMCs or T cells enriched from blood (not recorded which). These receptors were obtained from a middle-aged woman with acute COVID-19. The CDR3 runs from the conserved cysteine through the conserved F or W. A D gene is named only where the DNA matches it firmly. Expanded clones are given a class, and other clones once, few, many or no size at all.

TRBJ2-2 TRBD1 TRBV5-1 NA TGCGCCAGCAGCTTGGAGGGGGCAGGCACCGGGGAGCTGTTTTTT CASSLEGAGTGELFF
TRBJ1-2 NA TRBV19 NA TGTGCCAGCCTTGCCCTTGGGGGGAACTATGGCTACACCTTC CASLALGGNYGYTF
TRBJ2-3 TRBD1 TRBV24-1 NA TGTGCCACCAGTGGGGACAGAAGCACAGATACGCAGTATTTT CATSGDRSTDTQYF
TRBJ2-6 NA TRBV7-2 NA TGTGCCAGCAGCTCCGGGATGTGGGGGGCCAACGTCCTGACTTTC CASSSGMWGANVLTF
TRBJ1-4 NA TRBV3-1/TRBV3-2 NA TGTGCCAGCGCTCGGGGGGAAAAACTGTTTTTT CASARGEKLFF
TRBJ1-3 NA TRBV15 NA TGCGCCACCAGCAGAGATCGATTAGGGGGGGGCTCTGGAAACACCATATATTTT CATSRDRLGGGSGNTIYF
TRBJ1-1 TRBD1 TRBV6-2/TRBV6-3 NA TGTGCCAGCAGTAACCGGGACAGGGGGCGCCGAAACACTGAAGCTTTCTTT CASSNRDRGRRNTEAFF
TRBJ1-1 TRBD1 TRBV5-6 NA TGTGCCAGCAAGCCCGAGGGGGCAGGTGAAGCTTTCTTT CASKPEGAGEAFF
TRBJ1-2 NA TRBV10-3 NA TGTGCCATCAGTGAGTCGCTACAGTATGGCTACACCTTC CAISESLQYGYTF
TRBJ1-5 NA TRBV19 NA TGTGCCAGTAGTATAGATCAACAGGGTCGGGGTCAGCCCCAGCATTTT CASSIDQQGRGQPQHF
TRBJ2-5 NA TRBV12-3/TRBV12-4 NA TGTGCCAGCAGTTTTGAGGGGGGGCCACAGTACTTC CASSFEGGPQYF
TRBJ2-1 TRBD2 TRBV24-1 NA TGTGCCACCAGTGGCGGACTAGCGGGAGGGTACAATGAGCAGTTCTTC CATSGGLAGGYNEQFF
TRBJ2-1 TRBD2 TRBV29-1 NA TGCAGCGTGTTGAGCGGGAGTCTGCACAATGAGCAGTTCTTC CSVLSGSLHNEQFF
TRBJ2-3 NA TRBV4-1 NA TGCGCCAGCAGCCAAGGTGGCGGGGTAAACACAGATACGCAGTATTTT CASSQGGGVNTDTQYF
TRBJ2-7 NA TRBV11-1 NA TGTGCCAGCAGCTCACTTGCAGGGGTCGGGTACGAGCAGTACTTC CASSSLAGVGYEQYF
TRBJ2-3 NA TRBV11-2 NA TGTGCCAGCAGCTTAGCCGGTCCGGATACGCAGTATTTT CASSLAGPDTQYF
TRBJ1-1 TRBD1 TRBV5-4 NA TGTGCCAGCAGCTTCCGAGACAGGGGCAATACTGAAGCTTTCTTT CASSFRDRGNTEAFF
TRBJ2-1 TRBD1 TRBV29-1 NA TGCAGCTACCGACAGGGGGCGGTCAATGAGCAGTTCTTC CSYRQGAVNEQFF
TRBJ1-3 NA TRBV4-2 once TGTGCCAGCAGCCAAGATTTAAGCTTTGGAAACACCATATATTTT CASSQDLSFGNTIYF
TRBJ1-3 TRBD1 TRBV5-4 NA TGTGCCAGCAGCTTGGGCGGACAGGGCGGGCGAGGCGCTGGAAACACCATATATTTT CASSLGGQGGRGAGNTIYF
TRBJ1-3 TRBD1 TRBV24-1 NA TGTGCCACCAGAGCGACAGGGGGAAACACCATATATTTT CATRATGGNTIYF
TRBJ2-3 TRBD1 TRBV9 NA TGTGCCAGCAGCTTTCAAAGGGGGCAAGTCGGCACAGATACGCAGTATTTT CASSFQRGQVGTDTQYF
TRBJ2-5 NA TRBV7-9 NA TGTGCCAGCAGCTTAGGAGCCCAAAAAGAGACCCAGTACTTC CASSLGAQKETQYF
TRBJ1-4 NA TRBV4-1 NA TGCGCCAGCAGCCCAAGGGAGGCTAATGAAAAACTGTTTTTT CASSPREANEKLFF
TRBJ1-2 NA TRBV5-1 few TGCGCCAGCAGTACGGACAGTTCTAACTATGGCTACACCTTC CASSTDSSNYGYTF
TRBJ2-5 NA TRBV19 once TGTGCCAGTAGCCCCGACCGGGGACAAGGGAAGACCCAGTACTTC CASSPDRGQGKTQYF
TRBJ2-3 TRBD2 TRBV12-5 NA TGTGCTAGTGGTGCGCGACTAGCGGGGCGAGATACGCAGTATTTT CASGARLAGRDTQYF
TRBJ1-4 TRBD1 TRBV5-1 NA TGCGCCAGCAGCCCAGGACAGGGTAGGACTAATGAAAAACTGTTTTTT CASSPGQGRTNEKLFF
TRBJ1-1 NA TRBV7-9 NA TGTGCCAGCAGCTACGGGGGAGCTTCGAACACTGAAGCTTTCTTT CASSYGGASNTEAFF
TRBJ2-2 NA TRBV2 NA TGTGCCAGCGGCCGGGGTCTTCCGAACACCGGGGAGCTGTTTTTT CASGRGLPNTGELFF
TRBJ2-7 NA TRBV6-6 NA TGTGCCAGCAGCCCTCCGGGGTGGGAGTACGAGCAGTACTTC CASSPPGWEYEQYF
TRBJ1-1 TRBD1 TRBV2 NA TGTGCCAGCAGTGAGCCCCTATCCCCTCGGGACAGGGGGAACACTGAAGCTTTCTTT CASSEPLSPRDRGNTEAFF
TRBJ1-5 NA TRBV24-1 NA TGTGCCACCAAATTTACAGGCCTTAGCAATCAGCCCCAGCATTTT CATKFTGLSNQPQHF
TRBJ2-1 NA TRBV9 once TGTGCCAGCAGCGTAGAAGGGGGAGCCTACAATGAGCAGTTCTTC CASSVEGGAYNEQFF
TRBJ1-2 NA TRBV7-2 NA TGTGCCAGCAGCTTAGGACAGGCAGTAGGGTGGGGCTACACCTTC CASSLGQAVGWGYTF
TRBJ1-5 NA TRBV7-8 NA TGTGCCAGCAGCTTAGACAGCTCTAGCAATCAGCCCCAGCATTTT CASSLDSSSNQPQHF
TRBJ1-5 TRBD1 TRBV24-1 NA TGTGCCACCGCCGGGACAGGTAATCAGCCCCAGCATTTT CATAGTGNQPQHF
TRBJ1-3 NA TRBV7-2 NA TGTGCCAGCAGCCCCGAGCACGCATCTGGAAACACCATATATTTT CASSPEHASGNTIYF
TRBJ2-1 NA TRBV2 NA TGTGCCAGCAGTGTTGCGGGCTACAATGAGCAGTTCTTC CASSVAGYNEQFF
TRBJ2-4 TRBD1 TRBV5-1 NA TGCGCCAGCAGCTTGGAGGGACAGGGATTTGGGAACATTCAGTACTTC CASSLEGQGFGNIQYF